There are a few counts of the clone carrying this T cell receptor (beta chain). The antigen is unknown. The data were obtained in a study of cytomegalovirus exposure and HLA in healthy donors. On the study more broadly: Within the Caucasian-associated ancestry cluster were roughly 82% of the approximately 400 genotyped donors.

Germline V gives CDR1 MDHEN, CDR2 SYDVKM. The J segment lost 3 bases and the V segment lost 2 bases, leaving 4 bases of the junction unmatched. The CDR3 consists of 15 residues. PCR used 60 Vbeta primers and 13 Jbeta primers. Here immunoSEQ multiplex PCR was the method, and the copy in TCRdb shows in-frame clones only, minus some. This sample has roughly 170,000 clones, with approximately 81% found just once. The study, taken as a whole, reports: A few chains linked to CMV were shown in vitro to be specific for CMV antigens. Some highly shared sequence variants likely arose as a pipeline artifact. A later analysis reportedly found that, within productive TCRs, an Asian-associated ancestry cluster had fewer N-insertions than the mean observed across the roughly 730 donors.

This clonotype was sampled from a female donor in good health and CMV-seronegative. Sequencing was carried out using PBMCs. The gene calls are TRBV28 and TRBJ2-3; 8 nucleotides match TRBD2. CDR3 amino acids: CASSLDGRATDTQYF. The DNA of the CDR3 is TGTGCCAGCAGTTTAGACGGGAGGGCTACAGATACGCAGTATTTT.